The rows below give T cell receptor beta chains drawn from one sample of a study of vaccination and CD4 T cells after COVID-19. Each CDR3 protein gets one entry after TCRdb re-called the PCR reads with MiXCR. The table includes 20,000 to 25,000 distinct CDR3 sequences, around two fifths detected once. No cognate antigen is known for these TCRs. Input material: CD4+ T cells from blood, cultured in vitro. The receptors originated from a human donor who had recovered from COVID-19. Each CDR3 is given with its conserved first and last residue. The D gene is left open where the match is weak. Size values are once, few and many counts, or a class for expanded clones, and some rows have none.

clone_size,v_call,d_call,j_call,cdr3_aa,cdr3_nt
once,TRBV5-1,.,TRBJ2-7,CASSLRAGTAYYEQYF,TGCGCCAGCAGCCTCCGCGCCGGGACCGCATACTACGAGCAGTACTTC
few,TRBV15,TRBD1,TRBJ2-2,CATSRDRGTIGELFF,TGTGCCACCAGCAGGGACAGGGGGACGATCGGGGAGCTGTTTTTT
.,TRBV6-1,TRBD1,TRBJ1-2,CASSEGQGLGYTF,TGTGCCAGCAGTGAAGGACAGGGCTTAGGCTACACCTTC
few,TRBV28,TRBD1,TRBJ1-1,CASSLWGDRGSGEAFF,TGTGCCAGCAGTTTATGGGGGGACAGGGGGAGTGGTGAAGCTTTCTTT
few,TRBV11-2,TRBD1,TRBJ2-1,CASRIRTQGDNEQFF,TGTGCCAGCAGAATCCGAACACAGGGGGACAATGAGCAGTTCTTC
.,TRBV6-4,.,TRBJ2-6,CASSDSGANVLTF,TGTGCCAGCAGTGACTCTGGGGCCAACGTCCTGACTTTC
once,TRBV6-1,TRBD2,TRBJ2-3,CASRGLAGVRFDTQYF,TGTGCCAGCAGGGGACTAGCGGGAGTTCGGTTCGATACGCAGTATTTT
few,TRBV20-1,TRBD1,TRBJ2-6,CSARDKDRGANVLTF,TGCAGTGCTAGAGACAAGGACAGGGGGGCCAACGTCCTGACTTTC
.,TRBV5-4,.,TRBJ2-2,CASSHTGINTGELFF,TGTGCCAGCAGCCACACAGGGATCAACACCGGGGAGCTGTTTTTT
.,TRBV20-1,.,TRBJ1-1,CSAPLRNTEAFF,TGCAGTGCTCCCCTGCGGAACACTGAAGCTTTCTTT
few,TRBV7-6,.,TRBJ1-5,CASSLDARASNQPQHF,TGTGCCAGCAGCTTAGATGCGCGGGCGAGCAATCAGCCCCAGCATTTT
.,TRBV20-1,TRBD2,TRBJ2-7,CSARDVSGSYEQYF,TGCAGTGCTAGAGATGTTAGCGGGTCCTACGAGCAGTACTTC
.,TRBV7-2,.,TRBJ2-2,CASSLVATLNTGELFF,TGTGCCAGCAGCTTAGTCGCGACACTCAACACCGGGGAGCTGTTTTTT
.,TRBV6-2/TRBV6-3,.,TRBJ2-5,CASSYGGRAETQYF,TGTGCCAGCAGTTACGGGGGGAGAGCGGAGACCCAGTACTTC
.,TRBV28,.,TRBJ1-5,CATRSGNNQPQHF,TGTGCCACTAGGTCAGGAAACAATCAGCCCCAGCATTTT
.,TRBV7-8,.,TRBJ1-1,CASSIQENTEAFF,TGTGCCAGCAGCATCCAAGAGAACACTGAAGCTTTCTTT
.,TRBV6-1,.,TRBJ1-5,CASTNVGYSNQPQHF,TGTGCCAGCACCAACGTGGGTTATAGCAATCAGCCCCAGCATTTT
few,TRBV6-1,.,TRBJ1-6,CASRENEGLPLHF,TGTGCCAGCAGAGAGAACGAAGGGTTACCCCTCCACTTT
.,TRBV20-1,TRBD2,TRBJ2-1,CSARDPSGSSYNEQFF,TGCAGTGCTAGAGATCCTAGCGGGAGCTCTTACAATGAGCAGTTCTTC
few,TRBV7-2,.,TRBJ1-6,CASSLAGVSPLHF,TGTGCCAGCAGCTTAGCCGGAGTCTCACCCCTCCACTTT
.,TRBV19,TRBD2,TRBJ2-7,CASSTNLAGGSYEQYF,TGTGCCAGTAGTACCAATCTAGCGGGGGGATCCTACGAGCAGTACTTC
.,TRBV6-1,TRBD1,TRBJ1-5,CASSDSGGNQPQHF,TGTGCCAGCAGTGATTCAGGGGGGAATCAGCCCCAGCATTTT
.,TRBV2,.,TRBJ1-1,CASSDREGAEAFF,TGTGCCAGCAGTGATAGGGAGGGCGCTGAAGCTTTCTTT
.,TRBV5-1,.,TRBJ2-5,CASSLGQGIETQYF,TGCGCCAGCAGCTTGGGGCAGGGGATCGAGACCCAGTACTTC
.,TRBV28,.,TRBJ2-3,CASSTPGVGTDTQYF,TGTGCCAGCAGTACTCCAGGGGTTGGGACAGATACGCAGTATTTT
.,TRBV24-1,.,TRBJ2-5,CATSDSGYGDYQETQYF,TGTGCCACCAGTGACTCGGGCTACGGGGATTACCAAGAGACCCAGTACTTC
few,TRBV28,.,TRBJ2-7,CATINSPGNYEQYF,TGTGCCACTATTAACAGCCCGGGGAACTACGAGCAGTACTTC
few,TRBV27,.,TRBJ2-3,CASSGPRGLGTDTQYF,TGTGCCAGCAGTGGACCACGGGGGCTGGGCACAGATACGCAGTATTTT
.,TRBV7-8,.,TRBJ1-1,CASSLRALGGNTEAFF,TGTGCCAGCAGCTTAAGGGCGTTAGGAGGGAACACTGAAGCTTTCTTT
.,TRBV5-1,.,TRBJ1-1,CASSLAENTEAFF,TGCGCCAGCAGCTTAGCGGAGAACACTGAAGCTTTCTTT
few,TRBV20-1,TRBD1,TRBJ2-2,CSANRGRNTGELFF,TGCAGTGCCAACAGGGGGCGAAACACCGGGGAGCTGTTTTTT
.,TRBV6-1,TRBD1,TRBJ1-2,CASSDRQGYGYTF,TGTGCCAGCAGTGATAGACAGGGCTATGGCTACACCTTC
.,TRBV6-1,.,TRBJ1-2,CASSEAWDRARYTF,TGTGCCAGCAGTGAAGCCTGGGACCGCGCCCGCTACACCTTC
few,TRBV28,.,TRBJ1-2,CASSSTGKFYGYTF,TGTGCCAGCAGCTCAACAGGGAAATTCTATGGCTACACCTTC
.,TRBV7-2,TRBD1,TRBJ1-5,CASSLGQGAYNQPQHF,TGTGCCAGCAGCTTGGGACAGGGGGCCTACAATCAGCCCCAGCATTTT
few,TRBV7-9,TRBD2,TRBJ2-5,CASSPTVPAGYQETQYF,TGTGCCAGCAGCCCAACGGTCCCAGCGGGATACCAAGAGACCCAGTACTTC
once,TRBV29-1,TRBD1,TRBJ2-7,CSVRTGGGYEQYF,TGCAGCGTTCGGACAGGGGGAGGTTACGAGCAGTACTTC
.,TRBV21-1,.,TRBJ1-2,CASSRQKTGGYYGYTF,TGTGCCAGCAGCAGACAGAAGACAGGGGGCTACTATGGCTACACCTTC
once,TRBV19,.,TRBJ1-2,CASSIVDSLNYGYTF,TGTGCCAGTAGTATAGTCGACAGTTTGAACTATGGCTACACCTTC
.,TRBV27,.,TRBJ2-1,CASSSTWVLGYNEQFF,TGTGCCAGCAGTTCCACCTGGGTTTTGGGATACAATGAGCAGTTCTTC
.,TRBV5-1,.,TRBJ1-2,CASSLEGSRAGGYTF,TGCGCCAGCAGCTTGGAGGGGAGTCGAGCGGGCGGCTACACCTTC
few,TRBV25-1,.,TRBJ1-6,CASSEFGGIGSPLHF,TGTGCCAGCAGTGAATTTGGGGGAATCGGTTCACCCCTCCACTTT
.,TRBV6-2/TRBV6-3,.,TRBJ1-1,CASSYSPQDQDGLNTEAFF,TGTGCCAGCAGTTACTCGCCCCAGGATCAGGACGGACTGAACACTGAAGCTTTCTTT
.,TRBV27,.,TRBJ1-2,CASRKITGSYGYTF,TGTGCCAGCAGAAAGATTACAGGGAGTTATGGCTACACCTTC
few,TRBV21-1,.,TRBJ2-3,CASRTSGSTDTQYF,TGTGCCTCACGGACTAGCGGTAGCACAGATACGCAGTATTTT
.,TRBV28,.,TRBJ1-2,CASSSDRYYGYTF,TGTGCCAGCAGTTCAGACAGGTACTATGGCTACACCTTC
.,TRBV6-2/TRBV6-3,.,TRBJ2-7,CASSYSGSHEQYF,TGTGCCAGCAGTTACTCAGGCAGTCACGAGCAGTACTTC
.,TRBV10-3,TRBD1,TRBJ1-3,CAISPGQGAKNTIYF,TGTGCCATCAGCCCGGGACAGGGGGCTAAAAACACCATATATTTT
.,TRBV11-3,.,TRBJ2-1,CASSFGPTEQFF,TGTGCCAGCAGCTTCGGACCCACAGAGCAGTTCTTC
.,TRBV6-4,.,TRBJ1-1,CASSEQGNTEAFF,TGTGCCAGCAGTGAGCAGGGGAACACTGAAGCTTTCTTT
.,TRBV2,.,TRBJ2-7,CASSGAAYYEQYF,TGTGCCAGCAGTGGAGCAGCCTACTACGAGCAGTACTTC
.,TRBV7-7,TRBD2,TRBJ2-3,CASATAGGDTQYF,TGTGCCAGCGCTACGGCGGGGGGGGATACGCAGTATTTT
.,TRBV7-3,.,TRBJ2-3,CASSLGPVGGRNTQYF,TGTGCCAGCAGCCTAGGCCCGGTGGGGGGGCGAAATACGCAGTATTTT
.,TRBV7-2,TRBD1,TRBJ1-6,CASSLEGRGYYNSPLHF,TGTGCCAGCAGCTTAGAAGGCAGGGGGTACTATAATTCACCCCTCCACTTT
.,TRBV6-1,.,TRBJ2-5,CASRATREGETQYF,TGTGCCAGCAGGGCGACGCGGGAAGGAGAGACCCAGTACTTC
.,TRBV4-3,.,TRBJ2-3,CASSQVSRHRRSTDTQYF,TGCGCCAGCAGCCAAGTATCCAGACATCGAAGAAGCACAGATACGCAGTATTTT
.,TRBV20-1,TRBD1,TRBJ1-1,CSAIWTGNPEAFF,TGCAGTGCAATATGGACAGGTAACCCTGAAGCTTTCTTT